This entry features one T cell receptor beta chain sequence. These data originate in a study of OX40 agonist ivuxolimab in advanced cancers. Turning to the study itself: Patients were treated with ivuxolimab, an agonistic anti-OX40 (CD134) antibody.

Germline-derived CDR1 and CDR2 are SGHRS and YFSETQ. The CDR3 is 14 residues long. Between the trimmed V and J ends, which lost 4 bases and 4 bases, there was a span of 14 bases. Using immunoSEQ multiplex PCR, the repertoire was profiled, and TCRdb retains in-frame clones only, with some absent. The table shows approximately 22,000 clones, with over 65% occurring only once. Here the sequenced sample was CD4+ or CD8+ T cells sorted from blood, taken in a trial of the OX40 agonist ivuxolimab. The rearrangement joins TRBV5-1 to TRBJ1-1; unclear D gene. The clonotype comes from an adult with an advanced solid tumor such as melanoma, head and neck, liver or kidney cancer. CDR3: CASSHHDRSTEAFF. In nucleotides, the CDR3 is TGCGCCAGCAGCCATCACGATAGGTCCACTGAAGCTTTCTTT.